The 28 T cell receptor beta chains in this list originate from one sample, sequenced in a study of blood T cell repertoires in COVID-19. Some clones are missing from TCRdb's copy, which holds only in-frame ones; the method was immunoSEQ multiplex PCR. The sample includes 150,000 to 200,000 clones, roughly 93% seen only once; the top ten take under 5%. The sequenced sample was peripheral blood. The receptor set was obtained from a woman aged 45-60 years with acute or convalescent COVID-19.

The J gene is TRBJ1-1, the V gene TRBV3-1 (or the pseudogene TRBV3-2); the match to TRBD1 covers 7 bases. Per the germline V gene, CDR1 is LGHDT and CDR2 is YNNKEL (reference sequence). This CDR3 spans 15 amino acids. With V trimmed by 3 bases and J by 4 bases, 8 bases remained unmatched. The CDR3 nucleotides are TGTGCCAGCAGCCAGACGGACAGGTTATTCACTGAAGCTTTCTTT. Translating it yields CASSQTDRLFTEAFF.

The rearrangement links TRBV19 to TRBJ1-2, with TRBD1 identical over 10 bases. Germline V gives CDR1 LNHDA, CDR2 SQIVND (reference sequence). This CDR3 spans 13 amino acids. V shed 7 bases and J 8 bases; nucleotides not matched to a gene: 7. CDR3 DNA sequence: TGTGCCAGTAACATCGGGACAGGGGTGGGCTACACCTTC. Amino acids: CASNIGTGVGYTF. The full variable domain, its missing parts supplied by reference TRBV19 and TRBJ1-2, is DGGITQSPKYLFRKEGQNVTLSCEQNLNHDAMYWYRQDPGQGLRLIYYSQIVNDFQKGDIAEGYSVSREKKESFPLTVTSAQKNPTAFYLCASNIGTGVGYTFGSGTRLTVV.

This chain uses TRBV29-1 with TRBJ1-2; 8 bases align to TRBD1. There are 14 residues in the CDR3. Trimming at V came to 1 base and at J to 8 bases, leaving 9 bases not matched to a gene. Germline CDR1 SQVTM, CDR2 ANQGSEA. CDR3 loop: CSVEATDRGKGYTF. CDR3 DNA: TGCAGCGTTGAAGCGACCGACAGGGGTAAGGGCTACACCTTC.

The chain links TRBV24-1 to TRBJ2-2; TRBD1 aligns across 10 bases. The CDR3 runs to 17 residues. Germline-derived CDR1 and CDR2 are KGHDR and SFDVKD. V lost 0 bases and J lost 2; bases outside the gene matches: 2. In DNA form, the CDR3 reads TGTGCCACCAGTGATTTGGGGACAGGGGTTAACACCGGGGAGCTGTTTTTT. This gives the protein CATSDLGTGVNTGELFF.

The J gene is TRBJ2-1, the V gene TRBV15; D not certain. Germline CDR1 is LNHNV and CDR2 is YYDKDF (reference sequence). The ends were cut back, 4 bases at V and 4 bases at J, with 5 bases in the middle. This CDR3 region has 12 residues. The DNA for the CDR3 is TGTGCCACCAGCACCCGGTACAATGAGCAGTTCTTC. Its protein is CATSTRYNEQFF.

V usage is TRBV18 and J usage is TRBJ1-6, with D perhaps matching TRBD1 (5 bases). In germline, CDR1 is KGHSH, CDR2 LQKENI. CDR3 size: 14 residues. Trimming cost V 5 bases and J 9 bases, with 14 bases left between them. CDR3 protein: CASSSRQGSSPLHF. CDR3 in DNA: TGTGCCAGCTCATCGCGGCAGGGTAGTTCACCCCTCCACTTT.

This clone was seen just once. The chain couples TRBV29-1 to TRBJ1-1; D may be TRBD1 (6 bases). This CDR3 contains 13 residues. Germline V lookup: CDR1 SQVTM, CDR2 ANQGSEA. The V end was cut by 7 bases, the J end by 3 bases, with 15 bases between. CDR3 protein: CSGRGGADTEAFF. The CDR3 DNA reads TGCAGCGGTCGAGGGGGAGCTGACACTGAAGCTTTCTTT.

The V call is TRBV12-3 or TRBV12-4, the J call TRBJ1-1, with D tentatively TRBD1 (5 bases). The length of the CDR3 is 12 residues. The V end lost 3 bases, the J end lost 6 bases, and 8 bases lay between the germline ends. Here the CDR3 DNA reads TGTGCCAGCAGTTTGGGGCCAGCTGAAGCTTTCTTT. Translation gives CASSLGPAEAFF.

The chain combines TRBV28 with TRBJ2-5; 8 bases match TRBD2. From germline, CDR1 is MDHEN and CDR2 SYDVKM. The V and J ends lost 3 bases and 0 bases, in that order; junction bases with no gene match: 6. The CDR3 contains 16 residues. The CDR3 region is CASSLVLAEDQETQYF. CDR3 bases: TGTGCCAGCAGTTTGGTACTAGCGGAAGACCAAGAGACCCAGTACTTC.

CDR3 coding DNA: TGTGCCAGCAGTTCCAGGGAACGTGGGAACACTGAAGCTTTCTTT. Translation: CASSSRERGNTEAFF. The chain combines TRBV2 with TRBJ1-1, with D tentatively TRBD1 (5 bases). The germline V gene has CDR1 SNHLY and CDR2 FYNNEI. The V and J ends lost 5 bases and 1 base respectively, with 14 bases between them. The CDR3 loop spans 15 amino acids.

This chain links TRBV28 with TRBJ2-1, with 13 bases identical to TRBD2. Germline V gene data show CDR1 as MDHEN and CDR2 as SYDVKM. The CDR3 loop spans 14 amino acids. The V segment lost 5 bases and the J segment 9 bases; nucleotides outside the gene matches: 4. The CDR3 nucleotides are TGTGCCAGCAGTCGACTAGCGGGAGGTGGTGAGCAGTTCTTC. Translated: CASSRLAGGGEQFF.

The rearrangement links TRBV5-4 to TRBJ2-1, with a tentative D call TRBD2 (7 bases). Trimming took off 0 bases at V and 7 bases at J, with 20 bases between the two ends. CDR1 is SGHNT, CDR2 YYREEE, per germline (reference sequence). There are 17 residues in the CDR3. The chain's CDR3 is CASSLGPEGGPGNEQFF. In nucleotides, the CDR3 is TGTGCCAGCAGCTTGGGTCCCGAGGGGGGGCCGGGAAATGAGCAGTTCTTC.

J is TRBJ1-5 and V is TRBV28; 9 positions agree with TRBD1. Germline V gene lookup returns CDR1 MDHEN and CDR2 SYDVKM. Unmatched junction bases numbered 8, after V lost 7 bases and J lost 1 base. The CDR3 has 16 amino acids. The CDR3 sequence is CASNPGTGGSNQPQHF. The DNA of the CDR3 is TGTGCCAGCAACCCAGGCACAGGGGGCAGCAATCAGCCCCAGCATTTT.

The CDR3 DNA sequence: TGTGCCAGCAGTTTTAATTACGAGCAGTACTTC. It encodes CASSFNYEQYF. This chain connects TRBV28 to TRBJ2-7; D call uncertain. Per germline, CDR1 MDHEN and CDR2 SYDVKM. V was shortened by 3 bases and J by 4 bases, with 4 bases between the two germline ends. The length of the CDR3 is 11 residues. The variable domain in full, completed from reference TRBV28 and TRBJ2-7, reads DVKVTQSSRYLVKRTGEKVFLECVQDMDHENMFWYRQDPGLGLRLIYFSYDVKMKEKGDIPEGYSVSREKKERFSLILESASTNQTSMYLCASSFNYEQYFGPGTRLTVT.

This chain uses TRBV19 with TRBJ2-5, with 7 bases lining up with TRBD2. The ends lost 5 bases at V and 4 bases at J; junction bases unmatched: 1. CDR1 and CDR2 from the germline V gene are LNHDA and SQIVND (reference sequence). CDR3 length equals 12 residues. This chain's CDR3 is CASSLAGETQYF. The CDR3 DNA sequence: TGTGCCAGTAGTTTAGCGGGAGAGACCCAGTACTTC. The full variable domain, completed using reference TRBV19 and TRBJ2-5, is DGGITQSPKYLFRKEGQNVTLSCEQNLNHDAMYWYRQDPGQGLRLIYYSQIVNDFQKGDIAEGYSVSREKKESFPLTVTSAQKNPTAFYLCASSLAGETQYFGPGTRLLVL.

CDR3 DNA sequence: TGTGCCAGCTCCCGACAGGGCGGGTACGAGCAGTACTTC. Protein product: CASSRQGGYEQYF. The chain joins TRBV27 to TRBJ2-7; TRBD1 aligns across 7 bases. CDR3 length equals 13 residues. Per the germline V gene, CDR1 is MNHEY and CDR2 is SMNVEV (reference sequence). The V and J ends lost 8 bases and 4 bases, in that order; junction bases with no gene match: 8.

The rearrangement links TRBV6-1 to TRBJ1-5; TRBD1 is a possible D gene (6 bases). CDR1 and CDR2 (germline): MNHNS, SASEGT. Trimming stripped 7 bases from V and 5 bases from J, with 15 bases between. This CDR3 comprises 14 residues. In DNA form, the CDR3 reads TGTGCCAGCAAGGGCCACAGGGATGATCAGCCCCAGCATTTT. It encodes CASKGHRDDQPQHF.

The chain recombines TRBV12-3 or TRBV12-4 with TRBJ2-7, with 8 bases identical to TRBD1. Germline trimming cut 8 bases from V and 3 bases from J; bases unmatched to any gene: 3. The CDR3 runs 12 residues. The chain's CDR3 is CASGTGLYEQYF. CDR3 in DNA: TGTGCCAGCGGGACAGGACTCTACGAGCAGTACTTC.

V usage is TRBV18 and J usage is TRBJ2-7; TRBD2 aligns across 12 bases. V shed 6 bases, J shed 6 bases, and the junction held 3 bases outside the gene matches. This CDR3 comprises 13 residues. Germline loops: CDR1 KGHSH, CDR2 LQKENI. CDR3 loop: CASSPGLAGEQYF. The CDR3 DNA follows: TGTGCCAGCTCCCCGGGACTAGCGGGCGAGCAGTACTTC.

The rearrangement uses TRBV10-3 and TRBJ1-1, with a possible D match to TRBD1 (5 bases). CDR1 is ENHRY, CDR2 SYGVKD, per germline. With 10 bases removed from V and 1 base from J, the gap between germline ends came to 13 bases. This CDR3 is 13 amino acids long. CDR3 region: CATRNTGNTEAFF. The CDR3 coding sequence is TGTGCCACCAGGAACACAGGGAACACTGAAGCTTTCTTT.

This chain links TRBV19 with TRBJ2-7; possibly TRBD1 for D (6 bases). This CDR3 has 18 amino acids. Trimming removed 8 bases at V and 7 bases at J, with 33 bases between. Germline CDR1 LNHDA, CDR2 SQIVND (reference sequence). The CDR3 bases are TGTGCCAGTTGGACCCCAAGGCGGACAGCCGCGAGGGTGAGGGAGCAGTACTTC. This translates into CASWTPRRTAARVREQYF.

The chain links TRBV6-5 to TRBJ1-2, with D unresolved. The germline CDR1 and CDR2 sequences are MNHEY and SVGAGI. Trimming took off 6 bases at V and 6 bases at J, with 11 bases between the two ends. The CDR3 loop spans 12 amino acids. The CDR3 DNA reads as TGTGCCAGCAGCCAGTCAAGTCATGGCTACACCTTC. Translating it yields CASSQSSHGYTF.

The chain links TRBV2 to TRBJ2-5; 7 positions match TRBD1. This CDR3 has 15 residues. Looked up from germline, CDR1 is SNHLY and CDR2 is FYNNEI. The V and J ends lost 1 base and 4 bases, in that order; junction bases with no gene match: 6. The CDR3: CASSEGFYRGETQYF. Here the CDR3 DNA reads TGTGCCAGCAGTGAAGGGTTTTACAGGGGAGAGACCCAGTACTTC. Supplemented by reference TRBV2 and TRBJ2-5, the full variable domain reads EPEVTQTPSHQVTQMGQEVILRCVPISNHLYFYWYRQILGQKVEFLVSFYNNEISEKSEIFDDQFSVERPDGSNFTLKIRSTKLEDSAMYFCASSEGFYRGETQYFGPGTRLLVL.

V is TRBV7-2 and J is TRBJ2-2; TRBD2 aligns across 7 bases. Losses at the gene ends were 3 bases for V and 3 bases for J; bases not matched to a gene: 4. The CDR3 is 15 residues long. The V gene's germline CDR1 is SGHTA and CDR2 FQGNSA. The CDR3, as DNA: TGTGCCAGCAGCTTTCAACTAGCGCACACCGGGGAGCTGTTTTTT. It codes for CASSFQLAHTGELFF.

The chain has TRBV19 and TRBJ1-2, with D perhaps matching TRBD1 (5 bases). CDR1 is LNHDA, CDR2 SQIVND, per germline (reference sequence). The V end was cut by 5 bases, the J end by 5 bases, with 15 bases between. CDR3 length equals 14 residues. The CDR3 nucleotides read TGTGCCAGTAGTCTTACAGGATCAGGGTATGGCTACACCTTC. As protein: CASSLTGSGYGYTF.

This clone appeared a few times. CDR3 sequence (DNA): TGTGCCAGCACCTCAGGCTATGGCTACACCTTC. This translates into CASTSGYGYTF. This chain links TRBV25-1 with TRBJ1-2; D is ambiguous. The V end lost 7 bases, the J end lost 4 bases, and 7 bases lay between the germline ends. CDR3 size: 11 residues. Germline values: CDR1 MGHDK, CDR2 SYGVNS.

The chain is built from TRBV6-2 or TRBV6-3 and TRBJ2-7; D is uncertain. Per the germline V gene, CDR1 is MNHEY and CDR2 is SVGEGT. V was pared by 4 bases and J by 4 bases, with 11 bases between. The CDR3 consists of 13 residues. The CDR3 is CASSLGFHYEQYF. CDR3 coding DNA: TGTGCCAGCAGTTTGGGCTTTCATTACGAGCAGTACTTC.

The chain carries TRBV15 and TRBJ1-6; D is perhaps TRBD1 (5 bases). Trimming stripped 5 bases from V and 0 bases from J, with 20 bases between. The CDR3 has 19 amino acids. From germline, CDR1 is LNHNV and CDR2 YYDKDF (reference sequence). The CDR3 region has the DNA TGTGCCACCAGCGCAAAAAAAAGGGGCAACAGCTCCTATAATTCACCCCTCCACTTT. Its protein product is CATSAKKRGNSSYNSPLHF.